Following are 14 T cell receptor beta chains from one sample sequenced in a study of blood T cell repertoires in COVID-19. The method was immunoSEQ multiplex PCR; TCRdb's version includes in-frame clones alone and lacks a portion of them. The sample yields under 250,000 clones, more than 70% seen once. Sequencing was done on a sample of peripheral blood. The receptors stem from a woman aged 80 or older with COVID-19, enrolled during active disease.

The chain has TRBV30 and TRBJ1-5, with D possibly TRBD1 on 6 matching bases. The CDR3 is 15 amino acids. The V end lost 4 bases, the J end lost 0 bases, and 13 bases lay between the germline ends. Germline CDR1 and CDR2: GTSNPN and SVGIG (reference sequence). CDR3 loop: CAWNKLGGSNQPQHF. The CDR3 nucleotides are TGTGCCTGGAATAAACTAGGGGGTAGCAATCAGCCCCAGCATTTT. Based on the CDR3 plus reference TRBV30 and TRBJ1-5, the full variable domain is SQTIHQWPATLVQPVGSPLSLECTVEGTSNPNLYWYRQAAGRGLQLLFYSVGIGQISSEVPQNLSASRPQDRQFILSSKKLLLSDSGFYLCAWNKLGGSNQPQHFGDGTRLSIL.

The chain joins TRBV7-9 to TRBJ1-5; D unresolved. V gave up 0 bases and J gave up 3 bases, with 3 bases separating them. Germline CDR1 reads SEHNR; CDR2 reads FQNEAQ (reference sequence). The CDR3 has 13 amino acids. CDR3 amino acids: CASSLAHNQPQHF. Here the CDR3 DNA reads TGTGCCAGCAGCTTAGCCCACAATCAGCCCCAGCATTTT.

CDR3 nucleotide sequence: TGTGCCAGCATAGACCAGCCGGGGGCTGGAAACACCATATATTTT. Translating it yields CASIDQPGAGNTIYF. V and J are TRBV6-5 and TRBJ1-3; weak D call: TRBD1 (5 bases). The V end was cut by 7 bases, the J end by 2 bases, with 15 bases between. Per the germline V gene, CDR1 is MNHEY and CDR2 is SVGAGI. The CDR3 has 15 amino acids.

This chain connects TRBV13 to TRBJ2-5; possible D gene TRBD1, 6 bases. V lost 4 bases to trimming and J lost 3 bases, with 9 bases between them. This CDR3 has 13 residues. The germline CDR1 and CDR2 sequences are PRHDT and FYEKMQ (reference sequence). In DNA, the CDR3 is TGTGCCAGCAGCTGGAGGACAGAAGAGACCCAGTACTTC. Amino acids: CASSWRTEETQYF.

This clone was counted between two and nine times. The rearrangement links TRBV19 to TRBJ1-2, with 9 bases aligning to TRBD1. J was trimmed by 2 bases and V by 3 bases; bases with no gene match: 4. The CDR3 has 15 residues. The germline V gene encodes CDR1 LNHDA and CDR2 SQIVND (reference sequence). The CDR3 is CASSILGTGNYGYTF. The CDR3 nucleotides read TGTGCCAGTAGTATTCTAGGGACAGGGAACTATGGCTACACCTTC.

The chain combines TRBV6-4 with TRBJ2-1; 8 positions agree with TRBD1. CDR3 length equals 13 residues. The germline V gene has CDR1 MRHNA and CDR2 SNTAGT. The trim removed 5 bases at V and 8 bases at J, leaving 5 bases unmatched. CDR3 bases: TGTGCCAGCAGTTTCCAACAGGGGGATGAGCAGTTCTTC. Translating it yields CASSFQQGDEQFF.

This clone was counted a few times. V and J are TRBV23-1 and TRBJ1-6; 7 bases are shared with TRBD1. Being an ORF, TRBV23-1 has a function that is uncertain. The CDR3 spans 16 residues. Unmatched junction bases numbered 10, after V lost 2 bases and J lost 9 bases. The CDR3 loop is CASSQRVQGVGSPLHF. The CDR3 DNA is TGCGCCAGCAGTCAAAGGGTGCAGGGGGTCGGTTCACCCCTCCACTTT.

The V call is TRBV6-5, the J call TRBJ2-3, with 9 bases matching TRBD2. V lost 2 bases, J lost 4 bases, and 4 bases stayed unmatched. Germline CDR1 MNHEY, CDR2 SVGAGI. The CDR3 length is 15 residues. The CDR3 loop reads CASSYGAGGADTQYF. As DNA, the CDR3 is TGTGCCAGCAGTTACGGCGCGGGGGGGGCAGATACGCAGTATTTT.

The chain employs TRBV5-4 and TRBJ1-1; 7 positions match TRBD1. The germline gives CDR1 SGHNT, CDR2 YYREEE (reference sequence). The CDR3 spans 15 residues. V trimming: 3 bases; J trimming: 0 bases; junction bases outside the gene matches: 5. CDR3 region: CASSSLTGMNTEAFF. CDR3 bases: TGTGCCAGCAGCTCATTGACAGGGATGAACACTGAAGCTTTCTTT.

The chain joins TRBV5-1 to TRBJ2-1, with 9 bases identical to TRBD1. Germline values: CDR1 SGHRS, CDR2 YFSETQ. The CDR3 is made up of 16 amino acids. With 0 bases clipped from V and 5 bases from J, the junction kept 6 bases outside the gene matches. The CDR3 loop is CASSLVGTGIDNEQFF. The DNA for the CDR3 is TGCGCCAGCAGCTTGGTCGGGACAGGGATAGACAATGAGCAGTTCTTC.

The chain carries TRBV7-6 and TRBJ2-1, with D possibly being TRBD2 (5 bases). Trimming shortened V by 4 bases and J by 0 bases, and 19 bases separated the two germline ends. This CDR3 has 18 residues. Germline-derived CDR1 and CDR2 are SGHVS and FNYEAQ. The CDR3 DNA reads TGTGCCAGCAGCTCCTATCCGCCCTTTGGGAGCTCCTACAATGAGCAGTTCTTC. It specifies CASSSYPPFGSSYNEQFF.

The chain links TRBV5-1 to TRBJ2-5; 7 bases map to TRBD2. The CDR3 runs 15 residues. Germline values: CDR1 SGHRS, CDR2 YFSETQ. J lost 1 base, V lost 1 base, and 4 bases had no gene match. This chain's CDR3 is CASSLPSGIQETQYF. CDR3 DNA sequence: TGCGCCAGCAGCTTGCCTAGCGGCATCCAAGAGACCCAGTACTTC.

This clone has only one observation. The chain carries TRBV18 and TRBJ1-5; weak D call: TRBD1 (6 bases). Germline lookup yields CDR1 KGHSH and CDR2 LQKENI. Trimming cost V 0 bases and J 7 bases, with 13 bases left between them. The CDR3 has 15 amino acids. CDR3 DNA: TGTGCCAGCTCACCACCGAATTCACAGGGACAGCCCCAGCATTTT. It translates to CASSPPNSQGQPQHF.

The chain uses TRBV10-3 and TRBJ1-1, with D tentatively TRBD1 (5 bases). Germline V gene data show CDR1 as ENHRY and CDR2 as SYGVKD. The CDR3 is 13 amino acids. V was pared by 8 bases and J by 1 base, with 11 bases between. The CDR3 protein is CAISDSPNTEAFF. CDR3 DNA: TGTGCCATCTCAGACAGCCCGAACACTGAAGCTTTCTTT.